This T cell receptor (beta chain) was documented in a study of T cell responses to AZD1222 COVID-19 vaccine. Overall study results and limits: In the spike-specific TCR repertoire, nearly half reportedly target unmutated variant regions. Repertoire samples came only from after the peak T cell response. Spike-specific TCR breadth and depth grew following two AZD1222 doses. Clonal diversity may have been underestimated in mostly white British donors.

Assay used: immunoSEQ multiplex PCR; TCRdb lists only in-frame clones, some missing. The data contain roughly 150,000 clones, roughly 89% of them singletons. Germline assignment: CDR1 LGHDT and CDR2 YNNKEL (reference sequence). The V gene end was trimmed by 1 base and the J gene end by 9 bases; junction bases not matched to a gene: 11. The length of the CDR3 is 16 residues. Worth noting for this clone: Antigen specificity is unknown.

V is TRBV3-1 (or the pseudogene TRBV3-2) and J is TRBJ2-1; 8 positions agree with TRBD2. The sample was peripheral blood, taken 28 days after the second AZD1222 dose. This TCR was sampled from an adult who received the AZD1222 COVID-19 vaccine. In DNA form, the CDR3 reads TGTGCCAGCAGCCAAGGGCCCCGCGCGGGGGGCAGTGAGCAGTTCTTC. Translation: CASSQGPRAGGSEQFF.